The 30 T cell receptor beta chains listed next were all sequenced from one sample in a study of T cell repertoires in cytomegalovirus infection. TCRdb reprocessed the reads with MiXCR, giving one entry per CDR3 protein. The sample has some 310,000 distinct CDR3 sequences, roughly 25% seen once; the top ten hold less than 15%. These receptors' antigens are unknown. The source was cultured PBMCs, collected from culture after CMV antigen stimulation. Receptor source: a human donor in good health (CMV status not recorded). Some clones in this sample may be carry-over from other donors' samples.

This clonotype was seen more than once but under ten times. The chain joins TRBV7-9 to TRBJ1-1, with D possibly TRBD1 on 5 matching bases. V was clipped by 2 bases and J by 1 base, with 11 bases between them. The CDR3 is made up of 15 amino acids. Germline CDR1 SEHNR, CDR2 FQNEAQ (reference sequence). CDR3 coding DNA: TGTGCCAGCAGCTTAAGTGAGGGGAGGAACACTGAAGCTTTCTTT. This codes for CASSLSEGRNTEAFF.

The rearrangement uses TRBV5-4 and TRBJ2-3; D is perhaps TRBD1 or TRBD2 (5 bases each). Between the trimmed V and J ends, which lost 6 bases and 2 bases, there was a span of 16 bases. The germline V gene has CDR1 SGHNT and CDR2 YYREEE (reference sequence). The CDR3 has 15 amino acids. This CDR3 reads CASTPLGRVTDTQYF. CDR3 nucleotides: TGTGCCAGCACCCCCCTGGGGCGGGTCACAGATACGCAGTATTTT. Drawing the rest from reference TRBV5-4 and TRBJ2-3, the complete variable domain is ETGVTQSPTHLIKTRGQQVTLRCSSQSGHNTVSWYQQALGQGPQFIFQYYREEENGRGNFPPRFSGLQFPNYSSELNVNALELDDSALYLCASTPLGRVTDTQYFGPGTRLTVL.

The table lists this clonotype with a few counts. In DNA form, the CDR3 reads TGTGCCAGCAGCTTAGCCCTAGCAGCCTACGAGCAGTACTTC. This gives the protein CASSLALAAYEQYF. The V and J genes are TRBV7-9 and TRBJ2-7; possibly TRBD2 for D (5 bases). Germline lookup yields CDR1 SEHNR and CDR2 FQNEAQ (reference sequence). V lost 0 bases to trimming and J lost 2 bases, with 8 bases between them. CDR3 length equals 14 residues.

The rearrangement links TRBV6-6 to TRBJ2-3; 8 positions agree with TRBD2. CDR1 and CDR2 from the germline V gene are MNHNY and SVGAGI (reference sequence). With 6 bases clipped from V and 3 bases from J, the junction kept 11 bases outside the gene matches. The length of the CDR3 is 16 residues. The CDR3, as DNA: TGTGCCAGCAGGATGCTAGCGGGTAAAAGGACAGATACGCAGTATTTT. It translates to CASRMLAGKRTDTQYF.

This rearrangement joins TRBV12-3 or TRBV12-4 to TRBJ1-2; D may be TRBD1 (6 bases). CDR3 length equals 16 residues. V shed 8 bases and J shed 2 bases, with 21 bases lying between them. The CDR3 loop is CASRGGRGRSNYGYTF. The CDR3 DNA is TGTGCCAGCCGTGGCGGCAGGGGAAGATCAAACTATGGCTACACCTTC.

The chain couples TRBV28 to TRBJ2-5; D is possibly TRBD1 (5 bases). The CDR3 contains 14 residues. V lost 9 bases to trimming and J lost 5 bases, with 19 bases between them. CDR1 and CDR2 (germline): MDHEN, SYDVKM. Here the CDR3 reads CASMTARAGETQYF. CDR3 sequence (DNA): TGTGCCAGTATGACAGCACGGGCAGGGGAGACCCAGTACTTC. The whole variable domain, remainder taken from reference TRBV28 and TRBJ2-5, is DVKVTQSSRYLVKRTGEKVFLECVQDMDHENMFWYRQDPGLGLRLIYFSYDVKMKEKGDIPEGYSVSREKKERFSLILESASTNQTSMYLCASMTARAGETQYFGPGTRLLVL.

This clonotype was recorded at least ten times. The rearrangement links TRBV20-1 to TRBJ2-1; TRBD1 or TRBD2 may be the D gene (5 bases each). V shed 0 bases and J shed 1 base, with 10 bases lying between them. The length of the CDR3 is 15 residues. In germline, CDR1 is DFQATT, CDR2 SNEGSKA (reference sequence). As DNA, the CDR3 is TGCAGTGCTAGAGATGAGGGGAAATCCTACAATGAGCAGTTCTTC. Encoded protein: CSARDEGKSYNEQFF.

V usage is TRBV7-9 and J usage is TRBJ2-1, with 9 bases fitting TRBD1. V was clipped by 5 bases and J by 8 bases; unmatched bases: 16. In germline, CDR1 is SEHNR, CDR2 FQNEAQ (reference sequence). This CDR3 contains 17 residues. The chain's CDR3 is CASSPPHGGTGSDEQFF. The CDR3 coding sequence is TGTGCCAGCAGCCCACCTCATGGGGGGACAGGGTCCGATGAGCAGTTCTTC. Drawing the rest from reference TRBV7-9 and TRBJ2-1, the complete variable domain is DTGVSQNPRHKITKRGQNVTFRCDPISEHNRLYWYRQTLGQGPEFLTYFQNEAQLEKSRLLSDRFSAERPKGSFSTLEIQRTEQGDSAMYLCASSPPHGGTGSDEQFFGPGTRLTVL.

The chain has TRBV5-6 and TRBJ1-1, with 7 bases lining up with TRBD1. In germline, CDR1 is SGHDT, CDR2 YYEEEE. After removal of 3 bases from V and 0 bases from J, the junction contained 5 bases not matched to a gene. The CDR3 contains 15 residues. The CDR3 nucleotides read TGTGCCAGCAGCTCAGGGACAGTGCTGAACACTGAAGCTTTCTTT. Translation gives CASSSGTVLNTEAFF.

In its sample, this clonotype was seen a few times. J is TRBJ1-5 and V is TRBV27, with D perhaps TRBD1 (6 bases). This CDR3 is built from 18 residues. Looked up from germline, CDR1 is MNHEY and CDR2 is SMNVEV (reference sequence). Trimming stripped 0 bases from V and 1 base from J, with 16 bases between. In DNA, the CDR3 is TGTGCCAGCAGTTTATCGATCGTGGGGGGCCGAAGCAATCAGCCCCAGCATTTT. Its translation: CASSLSIVGGRSNQPQHF.

The J gene is TRBJ2-3, the V gene TRBV29-1, with a tentative D call TRBD2 (6 bases). The CDR3 loop spans 13 amino acids. In germline, CDR1 is SQVTM, CDR2 ANQGSEA. V was cut by 6 bases and J by 3 bases, with 13 bases left in between. In DNA form, the CDR3 reads TGCAGCGTGACTAGTACCCGAACAGATACGCAGTATTTT. Its translation: CSVTSTRTDTQYF.

CDR3 DNA: TGTGCCAGCAGCTACCGACTAGCGGAAGATACGCAGTATTTT. Translating it yields CASSYRLAEDTQYF. The rearrangement links TRBV7-2 to TRBJ2-3, with TRBD2 matching 9 bases. CDR1 is SGHTA and CDR2 is FQGNSA in the germline V gene. The V gene end was trimmed by 4 bases and the J gene end by 5 bases; junction bases not matched to a gene: 4. The CDR3 is 14 residues long.

This clonotype has at least ten counts. The J gene is TRBJ2-3, the V gene TRBV7-2; TRBD2 matches 10 bases. The junction had 5 bases not matched to a gene; V was cut back by 5 bases and J by 3 bases. This CDR3 has 15 residues. From germline, CDR1 is SGHTA and CDR2 FQGNSA. In DNA, the CDR3 is TGTGCCAGCAGCCGAGCTAGCGGGAGAACAGATACGCAGTATTTT. Protein sequence: CASSRASGRTDTQYF. Full variable domain (outside the CDR3, taken from reference TRBV7-2 and TRBJ2-3): GAGVSQSPSNKVTEKGKDVELRCDPISGHTALYWYRQSLGQGLEFLIYFQGNSAPDKSGLPSDRFSAERTGGSVSTLTIQRTQQEDSAVYLCASSRASGRTDTQYFGPGTRLTVL.

This chain connects TRBV7-9 to TRBJ2-3; TRBD2 aligns across 12 bases. This CDR3 spans 15 amino acids. Per the germline V gene, CDR1 is SEHNR and CDR2 is FQNEAQ (reference sequence). Unmatched junction bases numbered 5, after V lost 5 bases and J lost 5 bases. CDR3 coding DNA: TGTGCCAGCAGCCCCGGACTAGCGGGAATAGATACGCAGTATTTT. Its translation: CASSPGLAGIDTQYF.

In its sample, this clonotype was seen many times. V and J are TRBV7-9 and TRBJ2-1; D is undetermined. This CDR3 comprises 15 residues. Germline V gene data show CDR1 as SEHNR and CDR2 as FQNEAQ (reference sequence). V was pared by 5 bases and J by 0 bases, with 11 bases between. The CDR3 region has the DNA TGTGCCAGCAGCCCCCTGACGAGCTCCTACAATGAGCAGTTCTTC. This translates into CASSPLTSSYNEQFF. The variable domain in full, completed from reference TRBV7-9 and TRBJ2-1, reads DTGVSQNPRHKITKRGQNVTFRCDPISEHNRLYWYRQTLGQGPEFLTYFQNEAQLEKSRLLSDRFSAERPKGSFSTLEIQRTEQGDSAMYLCASSPLTSSYNEQFFGPGTRLTVL.

This clonotype came up many times. Germline is not matched at one junction end, which may reflect a read error. The chain links TRBV7-3 to TRBJ2-3; the match to TRBD2 covers 10 bases. The CDR3 loop spans 15 amino acids. The germline V gene encodes CDR1 SGHTA and CDR2 FQGTGA. The CDR3: CASSVTSGNSDTQYF. Here the CDR3 DNA reads TGTGCCAGCAGCGTAACTAGCGGGAACTCAGATACGCAGTATTTT.

CDR3 in DNA: TGTGCCAGCAGCCCGCGACAGGGGGCAGTGGGTGAGCAGTTCTTC. This gives the protein CASSPRQGAVGEQFF. This chain connects TRBV7-2 to TRBJ2-1; 10 positions match TRBD1. Trimming cost V 5 bases and J 9 bases; bases outside gene matches: 10. Looked up from germline, CDR1 is SGHTA and CDR2 is FQGNSA. The CDR3 runs 15 residues.

The sample holds one count of this clonotype. A read error may produce the germline difference seen at one junction end. This chain joins TRBV19 and TRBJ2-1; a possible D gene is TRBD2 (6 bases). Germline loops: CDR1 LNHDA, CDR2 SQIVND (reference sequence). The CDR3 is made up of 16 amino acids. CDR3 residues: CASSMAGQVPYIEQFF. The CDR3 coding sequence is TGTGCCAGTAGTATGGCGGGGCAGGTCCCCTACATTGAGCAGTTCTTC.

The chain combines TRBV10-3 with TRBJ1-2; D unclear. Looked up from germline, CDR1 is ENHRY and CDR2 is SYGVKD. The ends were cut back, 4 bases at V and 0 bases at J, with 6 bases in the middle. The CDR3 length is 13 residues. CDR3 amino acids: CAISGQTNYGYTF. The CDR3, as DNA: TGTGCCATCAGTGGGCAGACTAACTATGGCTACACCTTC.

The chain carries TRBV27 and TRBJ1-1; D is possibly TRBD1 (6 bases). The germline V and J ends were trimmed by 6 bases and 4 bases, with 9 bases remaining between them. Germline CDR1 and CDR2: MNHEY and SMNVEV (reference sequence). The CDR3 consists of 12 residues. The CDR3 DNA sequence: TGTGCCAGCAGCAGGGGAAGCACTGAAGCTTTCTTT. Protein sequence: CASSRGSTEAFF.

This clonotype has only a few counts. This chain joins TRBV7-2 and TRBJ1-4; TRBD1 matches at 8 bases. V shed 3 bases and J 3 bases; nucleotides not matched to a gene: 3. Looked up from germline, CDR1 is SGHTA and CDR2 is FQGNSA. The CDR3 is 15 amino acids. The CDR3 loop reads CASSLDRAANEKLFF. CDR3 in DNA: TGTGCCAGCAGCTTGGACAGGGCCGCTAATGAAAAACTGTTTTTT. Full variable domain (outside the CDR3, taken from reference TRBV7-2 and TRBJ1-4): GAGVSQSPSNKVTEKGKDVELRCDPISGHTALYWYRQSLGQGLEFLIYFQGNSAPDKSGLPSDRFSAERTGGSVSTLTIQRTQQEDSAVYLCASSLDRAANEKLFFGSGTQLSVL.

This clonotype was detected a few times. The CDR3 region is CSAPRPTPSYEQYF. CDR3 nucleotide sequence: TGCAGTGCTCCCAGACCTACTCCATCCTACGAGCAGTACTTC. This chain connects TRBV20-1 to TRBJ2-7; D not certain. Between the trimmed V and J ends, which lost 5 bases and 1 base, there was a span of 15 bases. CDR1 and CDR2 from the germline V gene are DFQATT and SNEGSKA (reference sequence). CDR3 length: 14 residues.

This clonotype has just a few counts. The chain links TRBV12-3 or TRBV12-4 to TRBJ1-1; D is ambiguous. This CDR3 comprises 15 residues. V was shortened by 8 bases and J by 0 bases, with 16 bases between the two germline ends. Here the CDR3 DNA reads TGTGCCAGCTCCCGGGCGGGCTCAATGAACACTGAAGCTTTCTTT. Its protein product is CASSRAGSMNTEAFF.

The rearrangement uses TRBV29-1 and TRBJ1-4; D is unresolved. CDR1 is SQVTM, CDR2 ANQGSEA, per germline. With 0 bases removed from V and 0 bases from J, the gap between germline ends came to 11 bases. The CDR3 sequence is 16 residues long. This CDR3 reads CSVEDAGGTTNEKLFF. CDR3 in DNA: TGCAGCGTTGAAGATGCCGGAGGGACAACTAATGAAAAACTGTTTTTT. Full variable domain (remainder filled in from reference TRBV29-1 and TRBJ1-4): SAVISQKPSRDICQRGTSLTIQCQVDSQVTMMFWYRQQPGQSLTLIATANQGSEATYESGFVIDKFPISRPNLTFSTLTVSNMSPEDSSIYLCSVEDAGGTTNEKLFFGSGTQLSVL.

This clonotype turned up a few times. V and J are TRBV6-5 and TRBJ2-3, with a tentative D call TRBD1 (5 bases). V was shortened by 6 bases and J by 4 bases, with 11 bases between the two germline ends. The CDR3 is 13 amino acids. Germline V lookup: CDR1 MNHEY, CDR2 SVGAGI. This CDR3 is CASRVQGSDTQYF. The CDR3 bases are TGTGCCAGCAGGGTTCAGGGTTCAGATACGCAGTATTTT.

This clonotype was counted once. This chain joins TRBV5-1 and TRBJ1-6; D is ambiguous. The CDR3 sequence is 12 residues long. Germline V gene data show CDR1 as SGHRS and CDR2 as YFSETQ. Trimming left V 7 bases short and J 9 bases short, with 11 bases between. CDR3 region: CASRHLASPLHF. The CDR3 DNA follows: TGCGCCAGCCGACACCTGGCTTCACCCCTCCACTTT.

The sample holds many counts of this clonotype. The V and J genes are TRBV7-2 and TRBJ2-3, with TRBD1 identical over 9 bases. Germline V CDR1 and CDR2: SGHTA, FQGNSA. The CDR3 extends over 15 amino acids. Trimming took 5 bases from V and 0 from J; bases not matched to a gene: 3. CDR3 nucleotide sequence: TGTGCCAGCAGCAAACAGGGGGCTAGCACAGATACGCAGTATTTT. It yields the protein CASSKQGASTDTQYF.

This clonotype has ten or more counts. V gene TRBV7-2 combines with J gene TRBJ2-3; the D call may be TRBD1 or TRBD2 (5 bases each). The CDR3 extends over 14 amino acids. Germline V gives CDR1 SGHTA, CDR2 FQGNSA. Trimming removed 5 bases at V and 2 bases at J, with 11 bases between. The DNA for the CDR3 is TGTGCCAGCAGCCCGGGACCAGACACAGATACGCAGTATTTT. Translation: CASSPGPDTDTQYF.

This clonotype was counted many times. The chain employs TRBV7-2 and TRBJ2-3; D is unresolved. Trimming pared 2 bases from V and 2 bases from J, leaving 14 bases between. Germline assignment: CDR1 SGHTA and CDR2 FQGNSA. This CDR3 region has 16 residues. In DNA, the CDR3 is TGTGCCAGCAGCTTACCAAATCAGGTTAACACAGATACGCAGTATTTT. Translation: CASSLPNQVNTDTQYF.

V and J are TRBV29-1 and TRBJ2-3, with a tentative D call TRBD1 (6 bases). CDR1 is SQVTM and CDR2 is ANQGSEA in the germline V gene. This CDR3 comprises 15 residues. V lost 4 bases and J 6 bases, leaving 20 bases between the germline ends. The CDR3 nucleotides are TGCAGCGTTGCCTACCCTGGACAGAATGCGGATACGCAGTATTTT. It translates to CSVAYPGQNADTQYF.